By proportion, the clone carrying this TCR beta chain is medium-sized. Its antigen is not known. The record originates from a study of tumor-infiltrating lymphocytes in primary liver carcinoma. Study outcomes and limitations: Presence in all five tumor regions was observed for only about 8-25% of top clones. Pairs of tumor regions overlapped more than tumor-adjacent and tumor-blood pairs did. With p = 0.039, the top-250-clone fraction in tumors significantly exceeded that in blood.

The source material, 20-30 mg of unsorted bulk tissue, was used to co-extract RNA and DNA. The patients presented with primary liver carcinoma, which was managed through surgical resection. The authors made TCR beta cDNA from around 500 ng total RNA with a constant-region primer. For TCR beta, libraries were produced by three nested multiplex PCR rounds using slightly modified ARM-PCR. Both of the initial two PCR rounds ran for roughly 11 cycles and employed TRBV1-TRBV30 forward primers alongside a C-beta reverse primer. TCRdb itself ran the multiplex PCR reads through MiXCR, one entry per CDR3 protein. The repertoire holds some 120,000 distinct CDR3 sequences, with around 62% as singletons. There are 14 residues in the CDR3. The V end was cut by 4 bases, the J end by 4 bases, with 12 bases between. Germline CDR1 reads SGHAT; CDR2 reads FQNNGV.

This TCR derives from a woman aged 60-70 years with primary liver carcinoma and hepatitis B virus infection. Specimen: liver tumor tissue from sampling region 1. The sample's subset: tumor region T1, superior pole. J is TRBJ2-3 and V is TRBV11-2, with D perhaps being TRBD1 or TRBD2 (5 bases each). CDR3 in DNA: TGTGCCAGCAGCTCGGGGCAAACCGCAGATACGCAGTATTTT. Its protein product is CASSSGQTADTQYF. Full variable domain (outside the CDR3, taken from reference TRBV11-2 and TRBJ2-3): EAGVAQSPRYKIIEKRQSVAFWCNPISGHATLYWYQQILGQGPKLLIQFQNNGVVDDSQLPKDRFSAERLKGVDSTLKIQPAKLEDSAVYLCASSSGQTADTQYFGPGTRLTVL.